This T cell receptor beta chain is drawn from a study of shared clonotypes between healthy human individuals. Study-level information: A donor's plate count was three for CD4 naive and three for CD4 memory; CD8 naive had two and CD8 memory one. Study-wide results and limits: With a handful of donors compared, 4% to 5.5% of naive CD4 clonotypes were shared. Sample collection involved blood only; tissue repertoires are likely different.

This table comes from immunoSEQ multiplex PCR, and its TCRdb copy is limited to in-frame clones, with some not included. The sample gives about 2.4 million clones, over 85% of which show up once; approximately 0.37% is in the top ten. On this clone itself: The antigen remains unidentified.

V shed 1 base, J shed 9 bases, and the junction held 15 bases outside the gene matches. The germline gives CDR1 MDHEN, CDR2 SYDVKM. This CDR3 has 18 residues. The origin of this receptor is a man aged 18 to 29 in good health. Some clones in this sample may be carry-over from other donors' samples. V gene TRBV28 combines with J gene TRBJ2-1; 10 nucleotides agree with TRBD2. The specimen sequenced was naive CD4+ T cells from PBMCs. Subset in this sample: CD45RA+ positively selected. Written as DNA, the CDR3 is TGTGCCAGCAGTTTATTCTTGACTAGCGGGTCTCAACGGAGTGAGCAGTTCTTC. It translates to CASSLFLTSGSQRSEQFF.